This is a list of T cell receptor beta chains from one sample in a study of blood T cell repertoires in COVID-19. Profiled with immunoSEQ multiplex PCR; TCRdb holds only in-frame clones, not every one. The sample yields fewer than 65,000 clones, roughly 85% seen once. Sequencing used peripheral blood. The receptor source for this set is a man in his sixties or seventies with acute or convalescent COVID-19. Each CDR3 is given with its conserved first and last residue. Each record gives: J gene, V gene, CDR3 protein.

TRBJ1-4,TRBV10-1,CASSRAGTDNEKLFF
TRBJ1-1,TRBV5-6,CASSLFGEEAFF
TRBJ2-1,TRBV28,CASRNRDRLQFF
TRBJ2-7,TRBV7-2,CASSPRTGGHEQYF
TRBJ2-3,TRBV5-1,CASSAPSPPQDTQYF
TRBJ1-3,TRBV4-3,CASSQAVGQYSGNTIYF
TRBJ1-6,TRBV7-9,CASSPAGGDSPLHF
TRBJ1-2,TRBV2,CASSSDREIGGYTF
TRBJ1-2,TRBV4-2,CASSQEGSGYGYTF
TRBJ2-3,TRBV11-3,CASSFGDTQYF
TRBJ2-5,TRBV19,CASSMQASGSYETQYF
TRBJ2-1,TRBV7-8,CASVFRGVSYNEQFF
TRBJ2-7,TRBV7-9,CASSLGGSGGGRAEQYF
TRBJ2-7,TRBV30,CATGTGGYEQYF
TRBJ1-6,TRBV7-2,CASSSRTGVESPLHF
TRBJ2-3,TRBV7-2,CASSSQGSGNLDTQYF
TRBJ2-7,TRBV27,CASSLSGQAASYEQYF
TRBJ2-5,TRBV7-6,CASSSSGPRGRETQYF
TRBJ2-7,TRBV2,CASKGGLAGREQYF
TRBJ1-2,TRBV20-1,CSARDPRGNTF
TRBJ2-7,TRBV30,CACLGQGTYEQYF
TRBJ1-3,TRBV2,CAIQGTSGNTIYF
TRBJ2-3,TRBV7-3,CASSSRVAGDGDTQYF
TRBJ1-2,TRBV27,CASSLNRVYGYTF
TRBJ2-7,TRBV5-1,CASSPMGQGISYEQYF
TRBJ2-1,TRBV5-5,CASSFSVDSDYNEQFF
TRBJ1-6,TRBV5-1,CASSPGQGGNSPLHF
TRBJ1-2,TRBV6-5,CASSQPGAGGYGYTF
TRBJ1-5,TRBV15,CATSARTGFNQPQHF
TRBJ1-5,TRBV28,CASSTSTGFNQPQHF
TRBJ1-1,TRBV5-1,CASRSTGGARTEAFF
TRBJ1-2,TRBV4-2,CASSHPGTGGMSGYTF
TRBJ1-2,TRBV5-8,CASSLGASYGYTF
TRBJ1-1,TRBV9,CASSVDHGPGTEAFF
TRBJ1-5,TRBV7-9,CASSLAANNQPQHF
TRBJ2-1,TRBV28,CASSSAGTSGFNEQFF
TRBJ1-1,TRBV7-9,CGQGETEAFF
TRBJ2-3,TRBV5-1,CASSAGAASTDTQYF
TRBJ2-7,TRBV11-1,CASSFGRGSSYEQYF
TRBJ2-3,TRBV6-4,CASSEVRGGTDTQYF
TRBJ2-1,TRBV24-1,CATSETGTSFHEQFF
TRBJ2-2,TRBV7-3,CASSLLAGEAGELFF
TRBJ2-7,TRBV30,CAWSVHLSRERYEQYF
TRBJ2-7,TRBV20-1,CSARYSGEQYF
TRBJ1-2,TRBV6-6,CASSQGQDYGYTF
TRBJ2-5,TRBV7-9,CASSLVGGPGETQYF
TRBJ1-2,TRBV7-9,CASRGEAMTNYGYTF
TRBJ1-2,TRBV3-1/TRBV3-2,CASSQDLHGDRGGYGYTF
TRBJ2-7,TRBV27,CASSLSFGLDFEQYF
TRBJ1-5,TRBV5-1,CASSPDIGGNQPQHF
TRBJ2-2,TRBV30,CAWSAPSTSAFTGELFF